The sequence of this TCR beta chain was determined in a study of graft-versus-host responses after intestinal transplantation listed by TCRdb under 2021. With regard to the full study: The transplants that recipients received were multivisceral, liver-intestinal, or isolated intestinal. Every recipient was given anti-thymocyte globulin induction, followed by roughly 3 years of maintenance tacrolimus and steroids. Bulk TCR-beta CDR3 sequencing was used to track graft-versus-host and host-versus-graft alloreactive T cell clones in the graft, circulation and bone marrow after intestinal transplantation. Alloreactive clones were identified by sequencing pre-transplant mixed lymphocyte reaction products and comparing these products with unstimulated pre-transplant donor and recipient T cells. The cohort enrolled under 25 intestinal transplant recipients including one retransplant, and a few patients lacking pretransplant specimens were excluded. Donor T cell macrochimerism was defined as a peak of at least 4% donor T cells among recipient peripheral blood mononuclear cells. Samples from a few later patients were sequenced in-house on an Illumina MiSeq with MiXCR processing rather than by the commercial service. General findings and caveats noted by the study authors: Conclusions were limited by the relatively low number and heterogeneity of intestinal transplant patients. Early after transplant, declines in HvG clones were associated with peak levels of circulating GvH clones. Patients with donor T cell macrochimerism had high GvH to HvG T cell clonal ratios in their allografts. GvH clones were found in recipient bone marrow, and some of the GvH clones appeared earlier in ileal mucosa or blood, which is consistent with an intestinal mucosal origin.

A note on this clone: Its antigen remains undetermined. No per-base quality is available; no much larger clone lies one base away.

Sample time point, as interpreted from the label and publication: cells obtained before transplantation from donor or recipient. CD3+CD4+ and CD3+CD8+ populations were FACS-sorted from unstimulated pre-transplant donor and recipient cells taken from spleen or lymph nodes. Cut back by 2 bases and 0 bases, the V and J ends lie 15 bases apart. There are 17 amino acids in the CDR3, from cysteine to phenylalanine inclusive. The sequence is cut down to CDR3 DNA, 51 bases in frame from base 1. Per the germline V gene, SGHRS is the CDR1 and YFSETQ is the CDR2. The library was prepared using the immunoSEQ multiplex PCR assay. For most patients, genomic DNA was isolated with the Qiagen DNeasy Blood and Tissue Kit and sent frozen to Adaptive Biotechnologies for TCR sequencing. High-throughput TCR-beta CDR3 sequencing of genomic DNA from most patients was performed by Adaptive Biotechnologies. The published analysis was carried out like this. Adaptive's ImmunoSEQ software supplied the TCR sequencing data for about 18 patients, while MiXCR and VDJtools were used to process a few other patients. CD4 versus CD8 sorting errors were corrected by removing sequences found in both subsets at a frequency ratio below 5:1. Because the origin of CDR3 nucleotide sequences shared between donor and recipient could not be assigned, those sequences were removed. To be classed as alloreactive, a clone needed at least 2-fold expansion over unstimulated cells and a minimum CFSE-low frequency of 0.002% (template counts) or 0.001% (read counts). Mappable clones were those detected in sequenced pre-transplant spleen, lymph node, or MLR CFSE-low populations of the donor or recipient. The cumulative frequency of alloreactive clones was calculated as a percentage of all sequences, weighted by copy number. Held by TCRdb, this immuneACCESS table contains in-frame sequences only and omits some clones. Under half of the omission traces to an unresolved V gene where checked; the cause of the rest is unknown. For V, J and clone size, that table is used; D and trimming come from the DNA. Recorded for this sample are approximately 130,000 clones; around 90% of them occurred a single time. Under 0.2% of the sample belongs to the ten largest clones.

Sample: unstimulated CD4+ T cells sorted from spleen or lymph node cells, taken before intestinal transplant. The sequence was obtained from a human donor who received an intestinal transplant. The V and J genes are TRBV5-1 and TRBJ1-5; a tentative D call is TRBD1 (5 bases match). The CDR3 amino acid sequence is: CASSFGQGPYSNQPQHF. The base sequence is TGCGCCAGCAGCTTCGGACAAGGGCCTTATAGCAATCAGCCCCAGCATTTT.